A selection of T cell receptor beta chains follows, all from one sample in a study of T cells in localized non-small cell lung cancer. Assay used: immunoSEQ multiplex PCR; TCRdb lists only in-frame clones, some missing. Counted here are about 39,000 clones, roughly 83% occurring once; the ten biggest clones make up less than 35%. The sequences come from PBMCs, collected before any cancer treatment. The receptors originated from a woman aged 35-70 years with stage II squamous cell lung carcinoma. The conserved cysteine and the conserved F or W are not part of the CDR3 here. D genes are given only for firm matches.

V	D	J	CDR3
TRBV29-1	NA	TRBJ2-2	SVGAGVTGELF
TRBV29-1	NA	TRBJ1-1	SVEVGGAAF
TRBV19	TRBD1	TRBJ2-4	ASSPGQGNIQY
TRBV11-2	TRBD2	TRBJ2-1	ASSLDGPGAGGNNEQF
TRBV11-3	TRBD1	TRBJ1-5	ASSLRRDRYSNQPQH
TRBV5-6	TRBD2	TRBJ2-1	ASSLRAGFAGAINNEQF
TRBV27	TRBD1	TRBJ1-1	ASSVSGGTGAF
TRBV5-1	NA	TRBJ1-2	ASSQDGRYGYT
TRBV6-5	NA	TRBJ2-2	ASSITRDTGELF
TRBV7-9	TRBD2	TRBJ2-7	ASSLGLAGEALSYEQY
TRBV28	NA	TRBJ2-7	ASSPGGGRNSYEQY
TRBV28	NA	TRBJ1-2	ASSLGNGYT
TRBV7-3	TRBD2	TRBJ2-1	ASSQTRGGSNEQF
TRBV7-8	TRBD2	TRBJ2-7	ASSLVGGRGTYEQY
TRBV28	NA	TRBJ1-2	ASSLGGTLIPGYT
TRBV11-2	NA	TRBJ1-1	ASSVQENTEAF
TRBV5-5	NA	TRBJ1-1	ASSFQANTEAF
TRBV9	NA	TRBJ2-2	ASSVATAGTELF
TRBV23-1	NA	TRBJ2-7	ASSPGGLYEQY
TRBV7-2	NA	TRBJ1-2	ASSSVPGNYGYT
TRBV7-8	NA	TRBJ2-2	ASSFPRQTKKNTGELF
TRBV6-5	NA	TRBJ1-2	ASSYLDSNYGYT
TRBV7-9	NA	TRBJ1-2	ASSLPGYYGYT
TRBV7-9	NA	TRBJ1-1	ASSRGGAEAF
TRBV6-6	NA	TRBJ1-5	ASSQGWGQPQH
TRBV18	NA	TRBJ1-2	ASSLRTGGDYGYT
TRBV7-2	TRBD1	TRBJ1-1	ASSPRTGGTEAF
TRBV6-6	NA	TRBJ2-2	ASSPSQAGTGELF
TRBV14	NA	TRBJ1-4	ASRGPNEKLF
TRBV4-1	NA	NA	ASSQDREPTEQY
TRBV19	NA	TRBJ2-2	ASSAATNTGELF
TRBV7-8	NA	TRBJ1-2	ASSLEVGAGSSGYT
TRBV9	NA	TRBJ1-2	ASSVSGGINGYT
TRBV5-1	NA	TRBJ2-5	ASSQLQETQY
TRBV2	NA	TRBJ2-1	ASMSDMPSYNEQF
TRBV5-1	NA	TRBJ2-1	ASSNSGSYNEQF
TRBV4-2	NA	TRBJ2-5	ASSPRQVQETQY
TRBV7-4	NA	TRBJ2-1	ASSLRKQF
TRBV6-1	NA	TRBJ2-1	ASILGGAGMNEQF
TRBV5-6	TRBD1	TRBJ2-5	ASSRDGTGGETQY
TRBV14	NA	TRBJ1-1	ASSRVGSNTEAF
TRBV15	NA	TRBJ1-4	ATEATNEKLF
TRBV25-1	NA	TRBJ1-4	ASSELRGGGEKLF
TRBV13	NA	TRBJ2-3	ASNSQGTDTQY
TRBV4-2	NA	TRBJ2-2	ASSQGIGTVNTGELF
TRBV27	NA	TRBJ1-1	ASRGPTTGRAEAF
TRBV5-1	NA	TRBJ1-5	ASTSNPGQPQH
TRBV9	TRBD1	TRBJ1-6	ASSGEQGDTTLH
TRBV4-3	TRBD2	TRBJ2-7	ASSQEWRSGGTYEQY
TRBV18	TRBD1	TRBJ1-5	ASSGGQTNLYSNQPQH
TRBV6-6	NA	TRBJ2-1	ASSLDLQGYEQF
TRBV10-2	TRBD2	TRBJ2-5	ASGGEGRGPQY
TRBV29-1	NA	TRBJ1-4	SVLTGENEKLF
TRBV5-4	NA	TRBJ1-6	ASSLDHRSSYNSPLH
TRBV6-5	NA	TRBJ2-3	ASSWGQITDTQY